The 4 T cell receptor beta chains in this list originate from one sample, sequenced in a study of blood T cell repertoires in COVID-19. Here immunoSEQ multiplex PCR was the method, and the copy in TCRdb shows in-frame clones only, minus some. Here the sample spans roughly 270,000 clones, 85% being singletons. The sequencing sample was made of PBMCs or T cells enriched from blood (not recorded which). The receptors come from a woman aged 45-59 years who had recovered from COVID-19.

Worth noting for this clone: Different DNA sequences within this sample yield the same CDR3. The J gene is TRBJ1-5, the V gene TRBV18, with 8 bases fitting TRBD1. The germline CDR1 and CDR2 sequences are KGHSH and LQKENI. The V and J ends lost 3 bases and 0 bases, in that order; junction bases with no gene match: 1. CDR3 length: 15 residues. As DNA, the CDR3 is TGTGCCAGCTCACCCGGACAGGGTAGCAATCAGCCCCAGCATTTT. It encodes CASSPGQGSNQPQHF.

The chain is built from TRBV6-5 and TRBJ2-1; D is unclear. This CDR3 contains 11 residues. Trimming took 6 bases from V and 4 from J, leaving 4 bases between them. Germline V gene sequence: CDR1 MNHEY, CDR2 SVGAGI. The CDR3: CASSLYNEQFF. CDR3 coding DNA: TGTGCCAGCAGCCTATACAATGAGCAGTTCTTC.

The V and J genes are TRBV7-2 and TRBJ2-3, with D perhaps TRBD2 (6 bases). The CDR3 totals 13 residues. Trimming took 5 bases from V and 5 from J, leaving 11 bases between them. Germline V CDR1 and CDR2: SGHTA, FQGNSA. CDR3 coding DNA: TGTGCCAGCAGCCGCTTCGGGGGAGATACGCAGTATTTT. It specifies CASSRFGGDTQYF.

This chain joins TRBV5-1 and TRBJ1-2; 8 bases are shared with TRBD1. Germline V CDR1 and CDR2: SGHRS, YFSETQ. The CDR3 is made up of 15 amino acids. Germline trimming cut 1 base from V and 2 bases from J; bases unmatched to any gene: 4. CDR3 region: CASSLTGQANYGYTF. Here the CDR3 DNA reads TGCGCCAGCAGCTTGACGGGACAGGCGAACTATGGCTACACCTTC.